Reported below is one TCR beta chain. This CDR3 is built from 14 residues. The V segment lost 5 bases and the J segment 5 bases; nucleotides outside the gene matches: 8. Germline V gives CDR1 SGHVS, CDR2 FNYEAQ. This sample stems from a study of blood T cell repertoires in COVID-19. The overall study: Italy, Spain and the United States were the sources of the convalescent and acute COVID-19 samples. PBMCs, B-cell-depleted T cells, or T cells provided the cDNA or gDNA that made up the material.

Authors' analysis steps: Estimated nucleated cell counts came from reference gene primer amplification. TCRdb keeps only in-frame clones here, not all; method: immunoSEQ multiplex PCR. The DNA was the basis for D and trimming; V, J and clone size are from that table. The sample consists of 28,000 or so clones, around 90% of them appearing once. Specimen: peripheral blood. This chain uses TRBV7-6 with TRBJ2-7; 8 bases match TRBD1. The origin of this receptor is a man in his 70s with acute or convalescent COVID-19. Here the CDR3 DNA reads TGTGCCAGCAGCCCGGACGACAGGGGCAACGAGCAGTACTTC. Protein sequence: CASSPDDRGNEQYF.